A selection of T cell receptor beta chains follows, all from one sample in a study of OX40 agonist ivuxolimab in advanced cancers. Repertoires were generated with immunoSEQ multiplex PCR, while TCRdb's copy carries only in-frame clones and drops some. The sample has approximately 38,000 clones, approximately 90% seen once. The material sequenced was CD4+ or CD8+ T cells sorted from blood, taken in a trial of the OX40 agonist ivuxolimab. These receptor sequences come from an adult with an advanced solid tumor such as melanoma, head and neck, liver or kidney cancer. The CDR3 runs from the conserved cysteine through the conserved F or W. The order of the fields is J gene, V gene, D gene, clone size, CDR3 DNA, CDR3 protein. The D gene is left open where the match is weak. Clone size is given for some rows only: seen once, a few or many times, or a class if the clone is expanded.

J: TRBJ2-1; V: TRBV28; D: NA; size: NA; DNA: TGTGCCAGCAGTTCGGGACTGGGCAATGAGCAGTTCTTC; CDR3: CASSSGLGNEQFF
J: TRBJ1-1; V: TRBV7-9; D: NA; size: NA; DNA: TGTGCCAGCAGCTTAAGAGTCACTGAAGCTTTCTTT; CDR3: CASSLRVTEAFF
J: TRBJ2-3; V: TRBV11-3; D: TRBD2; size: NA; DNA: TGTGCCAGCAGCCCTGGACTAGCCATCGATCCAGATACGCAGTATTTT; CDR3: CASSPGLAIDPDTQYF
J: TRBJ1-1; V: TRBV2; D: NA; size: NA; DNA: TGTGCCAGCAGTGGGTACGGCAGGAACACTGAAGCTTTCTTT; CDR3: CASSGYGRNTEAFF
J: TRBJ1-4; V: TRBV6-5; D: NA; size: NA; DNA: TGTGCCAGCAGTTACTCAGCGGCACCTAATGAAAAACTGTTTTTT; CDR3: CASSYSAAPNEKLFF
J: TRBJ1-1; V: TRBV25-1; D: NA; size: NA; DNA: TGTGCCAGCAGTGAAAGGGGAGCGTACACTGAAGCTTTCTTT; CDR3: CASSERGAYTEAFF
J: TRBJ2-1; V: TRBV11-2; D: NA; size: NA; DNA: TGTGCCAGCAGCCCGGCTGGCAATGAGCAGTTCTTC; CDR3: CASSPAGNEQFF
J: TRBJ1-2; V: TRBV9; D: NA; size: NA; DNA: TGTGCCAGCAGCGCCTCTACCCGCGGGGCTGGGGATGGCTACACCTTC; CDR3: CASSASTRGAGDGYTF
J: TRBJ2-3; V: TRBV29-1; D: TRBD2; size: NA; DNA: TGCAGCGTTAGCCCAACTAGCGGGACGCTCACAGATACGCAGTATTTT; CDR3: CSVSPTSGTLTDTQYF
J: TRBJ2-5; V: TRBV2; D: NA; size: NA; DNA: TGTGCCAGCAGTGAAGCCACTGGGGAAGAGACCCAGTACTTC; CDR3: CASSEATGEETQYF
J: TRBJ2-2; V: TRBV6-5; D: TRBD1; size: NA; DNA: TGTGCCAGCACCTTGGACAGGTCCAACACCGGGGAGCTGTTTTTT; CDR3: CASTLDRSNTGELFF
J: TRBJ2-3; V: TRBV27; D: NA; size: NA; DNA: TGTGCCAGCAGTGCCGGGACTGCAAGCACAGATACGCAGTATTTT; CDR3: CASSAGTASTDTQYF
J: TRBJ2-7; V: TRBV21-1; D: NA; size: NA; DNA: TGTGCCAGCAGCGGGGTGGGTGACGAGGCCGCCTACGAGCAGTACTTC; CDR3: CASSGVGDEAAYEQYF
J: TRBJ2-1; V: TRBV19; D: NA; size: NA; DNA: TGTGCCAGTAGTATGGGACTGGAGAATGAGCAGTTCTTC; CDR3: CASSMGLENEQFF
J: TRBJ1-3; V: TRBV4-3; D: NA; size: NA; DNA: TGCGCCAGCAGCCAAGATCCCTGGAGGGAAGGAAACACCATATATTTT; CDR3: CASSQDPWREGNTIYF
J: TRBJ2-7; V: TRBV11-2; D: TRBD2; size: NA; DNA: TGTGCCAGCAGCTTCACTAGCGACGAGCAGTACTTC; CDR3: CASSFTSDEQYF
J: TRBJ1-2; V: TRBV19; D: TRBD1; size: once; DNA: TGTGCCAGTAGTATTTCGGACAGGGCGGGGATCTATGGCTACACCTTC; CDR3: CASSISDRAGIYGYTF
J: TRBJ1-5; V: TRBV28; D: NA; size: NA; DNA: TGTGCCAGCAGTTTTAGGAGGAGCAATCAGCCCCAGCATTTT; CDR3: CASSFRRSNQPQHF
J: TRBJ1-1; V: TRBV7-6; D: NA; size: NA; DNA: TGTGCCAGCAGCTTAGCGGAATTGAACACTGAAGCTTTCTTT; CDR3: CASSLAELNTEAFF
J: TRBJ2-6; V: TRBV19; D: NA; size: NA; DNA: TGTGCCAGTAGTATAGTCCTCGGACAGTACTCTGGGGCCAACGTCCTGACTTTC; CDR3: CASSIVLGQYSGANVLTF
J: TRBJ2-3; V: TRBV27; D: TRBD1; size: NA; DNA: TGTGCCAGCAGTCTCGACCGGGACAGCATCACAGATACGCAGTATTTT; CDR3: CASSLDRDSITDTQYF
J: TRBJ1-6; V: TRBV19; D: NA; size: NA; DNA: TGTGCCAGTAGTATATCGTCCAGCCAGGTAGCTAATTCACCCCTCCACTTT; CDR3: CASSISSSQVANSPLHF
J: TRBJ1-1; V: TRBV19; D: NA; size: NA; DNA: TGTGCCAGTAGTATGAAAGGGGAGGGTAGCACTGAAGCTTTCTTT; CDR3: CASSMKGEGSTEAFF
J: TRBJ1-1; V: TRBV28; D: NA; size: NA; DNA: TGTGCCAGCAGTATCATCCCCGGGTTTCCCTCGACTGAAGCTTTCTTT; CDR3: CASSIIPGFPSTEAFF
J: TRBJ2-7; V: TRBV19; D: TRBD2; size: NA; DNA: TGTGCCAGTAGTATCGCGCGGGGGGACTACGAGCAGTACTTC; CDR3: CASSIARGDYEQYF
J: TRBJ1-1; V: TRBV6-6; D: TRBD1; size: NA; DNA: TGTGCCAGCAGTTTTCGGGACAGGAGCACTGAAGCTTTCTTT; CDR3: CASSFRDRSTEAFF
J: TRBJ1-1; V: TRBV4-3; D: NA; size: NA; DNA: TGCGCCAGCAGCCAAGGGACCCACACTGAAGCTTTCTTT; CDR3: CASSQGTHTEAFF
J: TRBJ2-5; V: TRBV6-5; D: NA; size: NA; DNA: TGTGCCAGCAGTTATCTTGGAGATCAAGAGACCCAGTACTTC; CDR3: CASSYLGDQETQYF
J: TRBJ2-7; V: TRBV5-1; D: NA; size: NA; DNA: TGCGCCAGCAGCTTGGCCCGTTTCTCCGAGCAGTACTTC; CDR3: CASSLARFSEQYF
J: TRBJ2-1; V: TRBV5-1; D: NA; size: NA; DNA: TGCGCCAGCAGCCCGGGACCGGGGGGCGATGAGCAGTTCTTC; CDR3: CASSPGPGGDEQFF
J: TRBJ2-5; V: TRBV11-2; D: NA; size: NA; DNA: TGTGCCAGCCGGCCGATGTCGGGGGTCCAAGAGACCCAGTACTTC; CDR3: CASRPMSGVQETQYF
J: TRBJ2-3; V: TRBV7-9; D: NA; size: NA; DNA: TGTGCCAGCAGCTTAGAAGGGGACGGCACAGATACGCAGTATTTT; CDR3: CASSLEGDGTDTQYF
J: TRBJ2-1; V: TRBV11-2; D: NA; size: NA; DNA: TGTGCCAGCAGCACAAATAGCGGAAGCTCCTACAATGAGCAGTTCTTC; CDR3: CASSTNSGSSYNEQFF
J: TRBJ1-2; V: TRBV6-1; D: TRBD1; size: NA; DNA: TGTGCCAGCAGTTTAGGCGGACAGGACTTAGCCTTCTTC; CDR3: CASSLGGQDLAFF
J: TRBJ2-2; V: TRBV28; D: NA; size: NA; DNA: TGTGCCAGCCACCAGGGAGGAGTGGAGCTGTTTTTT; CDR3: CASHQGGVELFF
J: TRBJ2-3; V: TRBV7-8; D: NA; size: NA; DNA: TGTGCCAGCAGCTTAGTCGCCTCTCCAGATACGCAGTATTTT; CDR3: CASSLVASPDTQYF
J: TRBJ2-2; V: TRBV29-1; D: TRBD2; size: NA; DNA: TGCAGCGTTATACTAGCGGGTAGGACCGGGGAGCTGTTTTTT; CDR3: CSVILAGRTGELFF
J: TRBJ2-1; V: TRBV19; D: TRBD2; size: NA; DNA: TGTGCCAGTAGTATGGGACTAGCGGGAAGTAATGAGCAGTTCTTC; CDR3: CASSMGLAGSNEQFF
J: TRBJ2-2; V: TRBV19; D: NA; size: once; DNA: TGTGCCAGTAGTATATGGGGGGCGGCCGGGGAGCTGTTTTTT; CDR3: CASSIWGAAGELFF
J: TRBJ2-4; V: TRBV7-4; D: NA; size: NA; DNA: TGTGCCAGCAGCTTCGGAGGGGCTATAAAAAACATTCAGTACTTC; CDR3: CASSFGGAIKNIQYF
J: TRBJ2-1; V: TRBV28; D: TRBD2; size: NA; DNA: TGTGCCAGCAGTATTACTAGCGGGAGTGTCTACAATGAGCAGTTCTTC; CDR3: CASSITSGSVYNEQFF
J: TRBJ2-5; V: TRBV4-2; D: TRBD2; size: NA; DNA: TGTGCCAGCAGCCCACTAGCGGGAGACCAAGAGACCCAGTACTTC; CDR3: CASSPLAGDQETQYF
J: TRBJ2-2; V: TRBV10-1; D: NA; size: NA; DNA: TGCGCCAGCAGTGATCGGACAACGAACACCGGGGAGCTGTTTTTT; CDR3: CASSDRTTNTGELFF
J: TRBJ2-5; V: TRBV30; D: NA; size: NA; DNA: TGTGCCTGGAGTGTTGGACGGGGAAAGACCCAGTACTTC; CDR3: CAWSVGRGKTQYF
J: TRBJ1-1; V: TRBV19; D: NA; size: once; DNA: TGTGCCAGTAGGACGTCGGGGGCAGGAAACACTGAAGCTTTCTTT; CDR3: CASRTSGAGNTEAFF
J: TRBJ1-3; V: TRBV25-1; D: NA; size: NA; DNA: TGTGCCAGCAGTGAATCTTCAGGAAACACCATATATTTT; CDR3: CASSESSGNTIYF
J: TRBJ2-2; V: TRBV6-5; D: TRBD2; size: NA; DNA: TGTGCCAGCAGTATGGGACTATCGAACACCGGGGAGCTGTTTTTT; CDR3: CASSMGLSNTGELFF
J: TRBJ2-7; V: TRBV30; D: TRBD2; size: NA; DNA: TGTGCCTGGAATCCTGCGGGACTAGCGGGAGTTCACGAGCAGTACTTC; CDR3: CAWNPAGLAGVHEQYF
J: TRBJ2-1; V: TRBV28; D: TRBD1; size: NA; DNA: TGTGCCAGCAGCCCCCGGGACAGGGACTACAATGAGCAGTTCTTC; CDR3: CASSPRDRDYNEQFF
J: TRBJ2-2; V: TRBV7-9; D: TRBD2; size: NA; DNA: TGTGCCAGCAGCTCGACCCAACCCCGGACTAGCGAGGTCCCCGGGGAGCTGTTTTTT; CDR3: CASSSTQPRTSEVPGELFF
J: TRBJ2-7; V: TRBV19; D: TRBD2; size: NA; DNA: TGTGCCAGTAGTATAGCGGCTAGCGGGAGTAGCTACGAGCAGTACTTC; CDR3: CASSIAASGSSYEQYF
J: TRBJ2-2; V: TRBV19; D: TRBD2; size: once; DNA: TGTGCCAGTACCCCGCGACTAGCGGGAGGCACCGGGGAGCTGTTTTTT; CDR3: CASTPRLAGGTGELFF
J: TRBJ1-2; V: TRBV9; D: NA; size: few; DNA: TGTGCCAGCAGCGCTGACAGCGCATCCGGCTACACCTTC; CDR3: CASSADSASGYTF
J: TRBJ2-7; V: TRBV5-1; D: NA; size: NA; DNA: TGCGCCAGCAGCTTGGCCTGGGGGGCCTCCTACGAGCAGTACTTC; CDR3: CASSLAWGASYEQYF